This TCR beta chain was sequenced during a study of early T cells in non-severe SARS-CoV-2 infection. Germline-derived CDR1 and CDR2 are KGHSH and LQKENI. This CDR3 spans 15 amino acids. J lost 2 bases, V lost 5 bases, and 5 bases had no gene match. From the 5' RACE reads, TCRdb called clonotypes with MiXCR, one entry per CDR3 protein. The sample has some 62,000 distinct CDR3 sequences, 8.5% to 9.5% seen once. This clonotype was picked up many times. Sequenced material: whole blood. The receptor comes from an adult who was a healthcare worker with PCR-confirmed SARS-CoV-2 infection or an uninfected control (not recorded which). The gene calls are TRBV18 and TRBJ1-3, with 8 bases that match TRBD1. DNA of the CDR3: TGTGCCAGCTCATCCACGGACAGGGCTGGAAACACCATATATTTT. Residues: CASSSTDRAGNTIYF. The variable domain in full, completed from reference TRBV18 and TRBJ1-3, reads NAGVMQNPRHLVRRRGQEARLRCSPMKGHSHVYWYRQLPEEGLKFMVYLQKENIIDESGMPKERFSAEFPKEGPSILRIQQVVRGDSAAYFCASSSTDRAGNTIYFGEGSWLTVV.